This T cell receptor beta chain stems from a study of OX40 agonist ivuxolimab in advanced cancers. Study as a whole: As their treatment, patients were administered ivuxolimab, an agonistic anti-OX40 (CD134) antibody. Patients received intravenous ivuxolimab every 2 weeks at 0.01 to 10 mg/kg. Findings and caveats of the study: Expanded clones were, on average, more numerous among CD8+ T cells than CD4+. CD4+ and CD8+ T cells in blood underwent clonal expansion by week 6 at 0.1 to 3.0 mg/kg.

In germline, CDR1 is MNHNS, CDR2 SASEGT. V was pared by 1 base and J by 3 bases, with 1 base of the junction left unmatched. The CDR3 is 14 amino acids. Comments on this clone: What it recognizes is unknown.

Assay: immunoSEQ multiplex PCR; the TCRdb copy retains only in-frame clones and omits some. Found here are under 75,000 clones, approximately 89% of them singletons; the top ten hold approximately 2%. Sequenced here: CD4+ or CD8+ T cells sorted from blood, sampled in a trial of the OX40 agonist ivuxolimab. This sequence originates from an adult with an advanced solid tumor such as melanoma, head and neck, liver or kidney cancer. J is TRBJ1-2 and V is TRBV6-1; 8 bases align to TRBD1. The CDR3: CASSEVTGDYGYTF. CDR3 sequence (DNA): TGTGCCAGCAGTGAAGTGACAGGGGACTATGGCTACACCTTC.